A single T cell receptor (beta chain) is shown here with its context. Antigen: not known. These data belong to a study of Graves' ophthalmopathy and Graves' hyperthyroidism. About the research overall: Hyperthyroidism was considered stable when no ophthalmopathy appeared within 18 months of follow-up. Study-level findings and limits: Ophthalmopathy progression was predicted with 55% to 71% sensitivity and approximately 79% specificity.

The study amplified TCR beta CDR3 regions using RNA transcripts. Second-round multiplex PCR came after first-round RT-PCR with HTBI primers. TCRdb called the multiplex PCR reads again in MiXCR, with one record for every CDR3 protein. The sample yields over a million distinct CDR3 sequences, less than 45% seen once. With 2 bases clipped from V and 4 bases from J, the junction kept 1 base outside the gene matches. The CDR3 covers 14 residues. Germline V gene sequence: CDR1 MGHRA, CDR2 YSYEKL. Source material: peripheral blood or thyroid tissue (not recorded which). The chain carries TRBV4-1 and TRBJ1-2, with TRBD1 matching 10 bases. The TCR sequence derives from an adult man with Graves' hyperthyroidism. CDR3: CASSQRQGAYGYTF. The CDR3 nucleotides are TGCGCCAGCAGCCAACGACAGGGGGCCTATGGCTACACCTTC.